This T cell receptor beta chain was recovered during a study of T cell responses to AZD1222 COVID-19 vaccine. Study-level points and caveats: Baseline testing showed seropositivity in only a handful of AZD1222 recipients.

Trimming took 3 bases from V and 2 from J, leaving 7 bases between them. The CDR3 consists of 13 residues. Germline V CDR1 and CDR2: KGHSH, LQKENI. Profiling relied on immunoSEQ multiplex PCR, and the TCRdb table lists in-frame clones only, not all of them. The data hold 130,000 or so clones, with roughly 88% observed a single time. Notes on this clone: No antigen is known for it.

The receptor was derived from an adult who received the AZD1222 COVID-19 vaccine. The chain joins TRBV18 to TRBJ2-5, with D hard to call. The sequencing here drew on peripheral blood, taken 28 days after the second AZD1222 dose. This CDR3 is CASSPLVQETQYF. CDR3 coding DNA: TGTGCCAGCTCACCTTTGGTTCAAGAGACCCAGTACTTC.